These 32 T cell receptor beta chains were all obtained from the same sample, sequenced in a study of cytomegalovirus exposure and HLA in healthy donors. 13 Jbeta primers and 60 Vbeta primers were used for the PCR. Produced via immunoSEQ multiplex PCR; TCRdb's table is partial and in-frame only. The top ten hold around 9.1% of the sample, which has more than 85,000 clones, roughly 80% seen once. Sequenced sample: PBMCs. The receptors originated from a man in his thirties or forties in good health and CMV-seropositive.

About this clone: Germline is not matched at one junction end, which may reflect a read error. The J gene is TRBJ2-1, the V gene TRBV4-3, with D tentatively TRBD1 (5 bases). Germline CDR1 and CDR2: LGHNA and YSLEER. The CDR3 runs 13 residues. This CDR3 is CASSQDRERRLVF. The DNA for the CDR3 is TGCGCCAGCAGCCAAGACAGGGAAAGACGTTTGGTCTTC.

This rearrangement joins TRBV19 to TRBJ1-5; D is uncertain. Deletions cut 1 base from V and 3 bases from J, with 7 bases between. The length of the CDR3 is 14 residues. The germline V gene has CDR1 LNHDA and CDR2 SQIVND (reference sequence). The CDR3 DNA sequence: TGTGCCAGTAGTATAGGGCACAACAATCAGCCCCAGCATTTT. This sequence encodes CASSIGHNNQPQHF.

J is TRBJ2-2 and V is TRBV11-3, with D perhaps matching TRBD1 (5 bases). This CDR3 spans 16 amino acids. Trimming left V 2 bases short and J 1 base short, with 11 bases between. Germline CDR1 and CDR2: SGHNT and YENEEA. CDR3: CASSLLTGQNTGELFF. The DNA for the CDR3 is TGTGCCAGCAGCTTACTTACCGGACAGAACACCGGGGAGCTGTTTTTT.

The chain is built from TRBV5-6 and TRBJ1-2; possible D gene TRBD1, 5 bases. CDR1 and CDR2 (germline): SGHDT, YYEEEE. With 0 bases removed from V and 4 bases from J, the gap between germline ends came to 10 bases. CDR3 size: 14 residues. CDR3 protein: CASSLGQPLYGYTF. CDR3 DNA sequence: TGTGCCAGCAGCTTGGGACAGCCACTCTATGGCTACACCTTC.

This clone was detected once. J is TRBJ2-1 and V is TRBV5-1; TRBD2 aligns across 13 bases. The germline CDR1 and CDR2 sequences are SGHRS and YFSETQ. J was trimmed by 8 bases and V by 1 base; bases with no gene match: 9. The CDR3 has 17 residues. DNA of the CDR3: TGCGCCAGCAGCTTGCGGACTAGCGGGGGTCGCGGGGATGAGCAGTTCTTC. This sequence encodes CASSLRTSGGRGDEQFF.

This clone appeared a few times. V is TRBV29-1 and J is TRBJ2-7; 10 nucleotides match TRBD1. Germline values: CDR1 SQVTM, CDR2 ANQGSEA. This CDR3 spans 12 amino acids. J lost 3 bases, V lost 4 bases, and 0 bases had no gene match. CDR3 loop: CSVGDRGYEQYF. CDR3 in DNA: TGCAGCGTTGGGGACAGGGGCTACGAGCAGTACTTC.

This clone has a handful of counts. The gene calls are TRBV2 and TRBJ2-5; the D gene is possibly TRBD2 (6 bases). Trimming took 4 bases from V and 2 from J, leaving 14 bases between them. The CDR3 spans 15 residues. The germline CDR1 and CDR2 sequences are SNHLY and FYNNEI. CDR3 sequence reads: CASSGLRLVQETQYF. DNA of the CDR3: TGTGCCAGCAGTGGACTTCGACTAGTTCAAGAGACCCAGTACTTC.

The V gene is TRBV7-3, the J gene TRBJ2-1, with TRBD2 identical over 9 bases. With V trimmed by 0 bases and J by 8 bases, 8 bases remained unmatched. This CDR3 comprises 16 residues. Germline V gives CDR1 SGHTA, CDR2 FQGTGA. In DNA, the CDR3 is TGTGCCAGCAGCTTAACATCGGCGGGGGGGACCTATGAGCAGTTCTTC. Amino acid sequence: CASSLTSAGGTYEQFF.

The gene calls are TRBV4-3 and TRBJ1-1; 7 positions agree with TRBD1. Germline V gene sequence: CDR1 LGHNA, CDR2 YSLEER. The trim removed 3 bases at V and 3 bases at J, leaving 7 bases unmatched. The CDR3 loop spans 15 amino acids. The chain's CDR3 is CASSQGTATYTEAFF. The CDR3 DNA sequence: TGCGCCAGCAGCCAGGGGACAGCTACTTACACTGAAGCTTTCTTT.

A single count supports this clone. The chain links TRBV19 to TRBJ1-5; D gene ambiguous. CDR1 is LNHDA and CDR2 is SQIVND in the germline V gene (reference sequence). This CDR3 contains 14 residues. V shed 4 bases and J shed 7 bases, with 14 bases lying between them. CDR3 bases: TGTGCCAGTAGTACCGAGGGTCCGGGGCAGCCCCAGCATTTT. It codes for CASSTEGPGQPQHF.

The gene calls are TRBV21-1 and TRBJ2-7; the table's D call TRBD2 went unverified against the DNA. TRBV21-1 is an annotated pseudogene. The CDR3 covers 17 residues. The CDR3 DNA sequence: TGTGCCAGCAGAAACATCGGGGGGGGAAATACTACCTACGAGCAGTACTTC. Translating it yields CASRNIGGGNTTYEQYF.

The chain is built from TRBV7-9 and TRBJ1-1; D may be TRBD1 (6 bases). V shed 3 bases and J shed 0 bases, with 17 bases lying between them. The CDR3 contains 17 residues. Germline V gene data show CDR1 as SEHNR and CDR2 as FQNEAQ (reference sequence). CDR3 region: CASSFRRGGGMNTEAFF. CDR3 in DNA: TGTGCCAGCAGCTTTCGAAGAGGGGGGGGCATGAACACTGAAGCTTTCTTT.

V usage is TRBV15 and J usage is TRBJ2-7; 8 bases agree with TRBD2. Germline V gene sequence: CDR1 LNHNV, CDR2 YYDKDF (reference sequence). The CDR3 contains 13 residues. Unmatched junction bases numbered 9, after V lost 11 bases and J lost 3 bases. DNA for the CDR3: TGTGCCTCCTGGGGGCTAGCGGGCTACGAGCAGTACTTC. As protein: CASWGLAGYEQYF.

This chain connects TRBV7-9 to TRBJ2-1, with 7 bases matching TRBD2. The V gene's germline CDR1 is SEHNR and CDR2 FQNEAQ (reference sequence). The CDR3 covers 16 residues. The V segment lost 4 bases and the J segment 3 bases; nucleotides outside the gene matches: 9. The CDR3 region is CASSSFGGSSYNEQFF. The CDR3 coding sequence is TGTGCCAGCAGCTCCTTCGGCGGGAGTAGCTACAATGAGCAGTTCTTC.

The gene calls are TRBV6-1 and TRBJ2-1; maybe TRBD1 (5 bases). CDR1 and CDR2 (germline): MNHNS, SASEGT. V was cut by 3 bases and J by 2 bases, with 11 bases left in between. The CDR3 runs to 15 residues. CDR3 protein: CASSEIGAAYNEQFF. The CDR3 nucleotides read TGTGCCAGCAGTGAGATAGGGGCTGCCTACAATGAGCAGTTCTTC.

Points on this clone: At one boundary the junction diverges from the germline segment, which might be a read error. This chain links TRBV7-9 with TRBJ1-1; perhaps TRBD1 as D (6 bases). Germline lookup yields CDR1 SEHNR and CDR2 FQNEAQ (reference sequence). The CDR3 has 11 residues. In nucleotides, the CDR3 is TGTTCCAGCAGCTTAGGAGGGGGAGCTTTCTTT. This encodes CSSSLGGGAFF.

V is TRBV2 and J is TRBJ2-2; D may be TRBD2 (6 bases). CDR3 length: 16 amino acids. The V and J ends lost 6 bases and 4 bases respectively, with 18 bases between them. Germline lookup yields CDR1 SNHLY and CDR2 FYNNEI. The CDR3 here is CASRATGTAATGELFF. Written as DNA, the CDR3 is TGTGCCAGCAGGGCAACCGGGACTGCGGCCACCGGGGAGCTGTTTTTT. The whole variable domain, remainder taken from reference TRBV2 and TRBJ2-2, is EPEVTQTPSHQVTQMGQEVILRCVPISNHLYFYWYRQILGQKVEFLVSFYNNEISEKSEIFDDQFSVERPDGSNFTLKIRSTKLEDSAMYFCASRATGTAATGELFFGEGSRLTVL.

V gene TRBV7-8 combines with J gene TRBJ2-1; TRBD1 is a possible D gene (5 bases). The CDR3 has 15 amino acids. Per the germline V gene, CDR1 is SGHVS and CDR2 is FQNEAQ. V was trimmed by 5 bases and J by 7 bases, leaving 18 bases between them. Here the CDR3 DNA reads TGTGCCAGCAGCCCGAAGGCAGGGTTTTCGAATGAGCAGTTCTTC. The encoded protein is CASSPKAGFSNEQFF.

This clone was observed a few times. This chain links TRBV6-1 with TRBJ1-4; D uncertain. V was clipped by 5 bases and J by 0 bases, with 10 bases between them. The length of the CDR3 is 15 residues. Germline-derived CDR1 and CDR2 are MNHNS and SASEGT. The chain's CDR3 is CASSSSKTTNEKLFF. The CDR3, as DNA: TGTGCCAGCAGTAGCTCTAAGACAACTAATGAAAAACTGTTTTTT.

CDR3 protein: CASSLPQGVRQPQHF. The CDR3 DNA reads TGTGCCAGCAGTTTACCACAGGGGGTTCGTCAGCCCCAGCATTTT. V usage is TRBV28 and J usage is TRBJ1-5; 8 bases are a match to TRBD1. Per the germline V gene, CDR1 is MDHEN and CDR2 is SYDVKM. Losses at the gene ends were 2 bases for V and 6 bases for J; bases not matched to a gene: 6. The CDR3 is 15 amino acids.

The chain carries TRBV4-2 and TRBJ2-2; 9 bases are shared with TRBD1. V was pared by 6 bases and J by 8 bases, with 10 bases of the junction left unmatched. The CDR3 has 15 residues. The germline V gene encodes CDR1 LGHNA and CDR2 YNFKEQ. The CDR3 bases are TGTGCCAGCAGTTCTCCGGGACAGGGAGAGGGGGAGCTGTTTTTT. This sequence encodes CASSSPGQGEGELFF.

The genes are TRBV18 and TRBJ2-1; 13 bases are a match to TRBD2. CDR1 KGHSH and CDR2 LQKENI come from the germline V gene. There are 16 residues in the CDR3. V lost 4 bases, J lost 2 bases, and 2 bases stayed unmatched. CDR3 DNA: TGTGCCAGCTCACTACTAGCGGGGGGGCCCTACAATGAGCAGTTCTTC. It is translated as CASSLLAGGPYNEQFF.

The chain employs TRBV11-2 and TRBJ2-7; 12 bases fit TRBD2. The CDR3 is 17 amino acids. V dropped 0 bases and J dropped 7; count of bases not matched to a gene: 10. CDR1 and CDR2 (germline): SGHAT, FQNNGV. The CDR3 here is CASSLDRLAGATGEQYF. In DNA, the CDR3 is TGTGCCAGCAGCTTAGATAGACTAGCGGGGGCAACTGGGGAGCAGTACTTC.

The rearrangement uses TRBV4-1 and TRBJ2-5; maybe TRBD2 (5 bases). CDR3 length: 16 amino acids. V shed 1 base and J shed 5 bases, with 17 bases lying between them. CDR1 is MGHRA, CDR2 YSYEKL, per germline. CDR3 amino acids: CASSQGTTGFWETQYF. In DNA, the CDR3 is TGCGCCAGCAGCCAAGGAACAACGGGGTTTTGGGAGACCCAGTACTTC.

The rearrangement uses TRBV6-6 and TRBJ1-5, with D perhaps matching TRBD1 (6 bases). Germline loops: CDR1 MNHNY, CDR2 SVGAGI (reference sequence). The CDR3 extends over 14 amino acids. Between the trimmed V and J ends, which lost 7 bases and 3 bases, there was a span of 13 bases. In DNA form, the CDR3 reads TGTGCCAGCACGAGCCAGGGGTCCAATCAGCCCCAGCATTTT. It yields the protein CASTSQGSNQPQHF.

V usage is TRBV6-1 and J usage is TRBJ1-1; TRBD1 matches at 7 bases. CDR1 MNHNS and CDR2 SASEGT come from the germline V gene. The trim removed 3 bases at V and 9 bases at J, leaving 13 bases unmatched. This CDR3 has 15 amino acids. CDR3 in DNA: TGTGCCAGCAGTGATTCCCTAGGGGGCGCTGGGAAAGCTTTCTTT. It is translated as CASSDSLGGAGKAFF.

The J gene is TRBJ1-6, the V gene TRBV6-5; the match to TRBD1 covers 8 bases. The J segment lost 7 bases and the V segment lost 6 bases, leaving 8 bases of the junction unmatched. This CDR3 spans 15 amino acids. Per germline, CDR1 MNHEY and CDR2 SVGAGI. CDR3 region: CASRTTGTGNSPLHF. The CDR3 DNA sequence: TGTGCCAGCAGGACCACCGGGACAGGAAATTCACCCCTCCACTTT.

V gene TRBV4-2 combines with J gene TRBJ2-7, with 10 positions matching TRBD1. The V gene's germline CDR1 is LGHNA and CDR2 YNFKEQ. This CDR3 is 15 amino acids long. The V gene end was trimmed by 4 bases and the J gene end by 0 bases; junction bases not matched to a gene: 3. Here the CDR3 reads CASSRGTGDSYEQYF. CDR3 DNA sequence: TGTGCCAGCAGCCGCGGGACAGGGGACTCCTACGAGCAGTACTTC.

This chain links TRBV18 with TRBJ1-2; possible D gene TRBD1, 5 bases. Between the trimmed V and J ends, which lost 3 bases and 7 bases, there was a span of 18 bases. Per germline, CDR1 KGHSH and CDR2 LQKENI. This CDR3 is built from 15 residues. CDR3 residues: CASSPLGGGDGGYTF. In DNA form, the CDR3 reads TGTGCCAGCTCACCGCTTGGAGGAGGGGATGGTGGCTACACCTTC.

V usage is TRBV5-1 and J usage is TRBJ1-1, with D tentatively TRBD1 (6 bases). This CDR3 spans 14 amino acids. Trimming shortened V by 0 bases and J by 11 bases, and 17 bases separated the two germline ends. CDR1 and CDR2 (germline): SGHRS, YFSETQ. The CDR3 nucleotides read TGCGCCAGCAGCTTGGACTCTACAGGGCTAGGGGCTTTCTTT. Translation gives CASSLDSTGLGAFF.

This clone was detected a few times. V usage is TRBV4-1 and J usage is TRBJ1-2; 9 bases are shared with TRBD1. Germline V lookup: CDR1 MGHRA, CDR2 YSYEKL. This CDR3 has 15 amino acids. The junction had 6 bases not matched to a gene; V was cut back by 3 bases and J by 4 bases. DNA of the CDR3: TGCGCCAGCAGCCACCTGACAGGGGGGGGCTATGGCTACACCTTC. This encodes CASSHLTGGGYGYTF.

The V and J genes are TRBV19 and TRBJ1-1; the match to TRBD1 covers 7 bases. V gave up 7 bases and J gave up 5 bases; unmatched junction bases: 16. The CDR3 spans 16 residues. In germline, CDR1 is LNHDA, CDR2 SQIVND (reference sequence). The DNA of the CDR3 is TGTGCCAGTACCCAATCACAGGCAGGGGGGTGGACTGAAGCTTTCTTT. Protein product: CASTQSQAGGWTEAFF.